The text below deals with one T cell receptor (beta chain). Its antigen is currently unknown. Time point defined: cycle 4 day 1 (C4D1), after six to seven weeks of nivolumab. Each patient experienced a relapse that followed autologous stem cell transplantation, and brentuximab vedotin exposure varied. The sample is drawn from a study of PD-1 blockade in classical Hodgkin lymphoma. The method was immunoSEQ multiplex PCR; TCRdb's version includes in-frame clones alone and lacks a portion of them. The data contain some 93,000 clones, 83% of them singletons. Study conclusions and caveats: What caused the repertoire differences, perhaps disease activity or prior therapy, remains undefined. Baseline diversity was lower in partial responders and progressors than complete responders. Whereas CD4+ TCR diversity had risen significantly by C4D1, CD8+ TCR diversity had not.

Sequencing used peripheral blood mononuclear cells (PBMCs), obtained before the fourth cycle of nivolumab. This TCR was recovered from a human donor with classical Hodgkin lymphoma.

The DNA of the CDR3 is TGTGCCAGCAGTCCACTCCCCAGCTCCTACAATGAGCAGTTCTTC. It is translated as CASSPLPSSYNEQFF. This chain joins TRBV27 and TRBJ2-1; D not certain. The CDR3 consists of 15 residues. V was pared by 5 bases and J by 0 bases, with 11 bases between. The germline V gene encodes CDR1 MNHEY and CDR2 SMNVEV (reference sequence).